These 19 T cell receptor beta chains share one sample of origin, sequenced in a study of immune cell composition in non-small cell lung cancer. The method was immunoSEQ multiplex PCR; TCRdb's version includes in-frame clones alone and lacks a portion of them. The sample shows roughly 14,000 clones, roughly two thirds of them seen only once. Source material: lung tumor tissue. The receptors here all came from a human donor with non-small cell lung cancer.

The chain combines TRBV5-1 with TRBJ1-5; TRBD1 aligns across 7 bases. The germline CDR1 and CDR2 sequences are SGHRS and YFSETQ. The CDR3 contains 15 residues. The V segment lost 1 base and the J segment 2 bases; nucleotides outside the gene matches: 3. CDR3: CASSLSGTGNQPQHF. In DNA, the CDR3 is TGCGCCAGCAGCTTGTCCGGGACAGGCAATCAGCCCCAGCATTTT.

This rearrangement joins TRBV18 to TRBJ1-5; a weak D match, TRBD1 (5 bases). Trimming pared 6 bases from V and 8 bases from J, leaving 14 bases between. Germline V gives CDR1 KGHSH, CDR2 LQKENI. This CDR3 comprises 13 residues. In DNA, the CDR3 is TGTGCCAGCTCCCGGGAGGGGCGTGAGCCCCAGCATTTT. As protein: CASSREGREPQHF. Full variable domain (rest looked up from reference TRBV18 and TRBJ1-5): NAGVMQNPRHLVRRRGQEARLRCSPMKGHSHVYWYRQLPEEGLKFMVYLQKENIIDESGMPKERFSAEFPKEGPSILRIQQVVRGDSAAYFCASSREGREPQHFGDGTRLSIL.

J is TRBJ2-1 and V is TRBV7-9; D is possibly TRBD2 (5 bases). V shed 5 bases and J shed 9 bases, with 14 bases lying between them. Per the germline V gene, CDR1 is SEHNR and CDR2 is FQNEAQ (reference sequence). The CDR3 has 13 residues. CDR3 sequence: CASSTPEVAEQFF. In DNA form, the CDR3 reads TGTGCCAGCAGCACCCCGGAGGTGGCTGAGCAGTTCTTC.

The rearrangement links TRBV7-9 to TRBJ1-2; D remains ambiguous. The CDR3 totals 13 residues. CDR1 and CDR2 (germline): SEHNR, FQNEAQ (reference sequence). V was shortened by 5 bases and J by 4 bases, with 11 bases between the two germline ends. CDR3 amino acids: CASSLVFSYGYTF. As DNA, the CDR3 is TGTGCCAGCAGCCTCGTTTTCTCCTATGGCTACACCTTC.

V and J are TRBV27 and TRBJ1-2, with D possibly being TRBD1 (6 bases). The germline gives CDR1 MNHEY, CDR2 SMNVEV (reference sequence). This CDR3 spans 13 amino acids. V was cut by 3 bases and J by 7 bases, with 12 bases left in between. The CDR3 DNA follows: TGTGCCAGCAGTTTGTCAGGGGAGAGTGGCTACACCTTC. This encodes CASSLSGESGYTF.

The V and J genes are TRBV5-1 and TRBJ2-6; D not resolved. Trimming removed 0 bases from V and 0 bases from J, with 7 bases in between. This CDR3 comprises 16 residues. Germline assignment: CDR1 SGHRS and CDR2 YFSETQ. CDR3 residues: CASSLGAASGANVLTF. CDR3 DNA sequence: TGCGCCAGCAGCTTGGGGGCAGCCTCTGGGGCCAACGTCCTGACTTTC.

The chain joins TRBV6-1 to TRBJ2-5; possibly TRBD1 for D (6 bases). Germline V gene sequence: CDR1 MNHNS, CDR2 SASEGT. The length of the CDR3 is 13 residues. V was clipped by 11 bases and J by 3 bases, with 16 bases between them. The DNA of the CDR3 is TGTGCCGGGGCACAGGGAAGGGAAGAGACCCAGTACTTC. Translated: CAGAQGREETQYF.

This clone was observed a few times. The chain recombines TRBV6-6 with TRBJ1-6, with TRBD1 identical over 7 bases. The length of the CDR3 is 16 residues. V lost 0 bases to trimming and J lost 7 bases; unmatched junction nucleotides: 6. Germline V gives CDR1 MNHNY, CDR2 SVGAGI (reference sequence). The CDR3 reads CASSYSSLQGNSPLHF. CDR3 DNA sequence: TGTGCCAGCAGTTACTCGAGTTTACAGGGGAATTCACCCCTCCACTTT.

The rearrangement links TRBV7-2 to TRBJ1-1; D is undetermined. This CDR3 has 14 residues. V was shortened by 5 bases and J by 1 base, with 11 bases between the two germline ends. CDR1 is SGHTA and CDR2 is FQGNSA in the germline V gene. The CDR3 sequence: CASSRRQQNTEAFF. The CDR3 DNA reads as TGTGCCAGCAGCCGAAGACAACAGAACACTGAAGCTTTCTTT.

A few counts support this clone. The chain uses TRBV2 and TRBJ2-3; D is unclear. The CDR3 sequence is 14 residues long. Germline lookup yields CDR1 SNHLY and CDR2 FYNNEI. V lost 4 bases to trimming and J lost 6 bases, with 14 bases between them. The CDR3 protein is CASSGASSLDTQYF. CDR3 nucleotides: TGTGCCAGCAGTGGGGCGAGTTCTCTGGATACGCAGTATTTT.

The chain is built from TRBV15 and TRBJ2-1; 11 bases match TRBD2. The V and J ends lost 1 base and 10 bases, in that order; junction bases with no gene match: 12. The CDR3 has 17 amino acids. Germline-derived CDR1 and CDR2 are LNHNV and YYDKDF (reference sequence). The CDR3 sequence is CATSRGLAGGLGGEQFF. For the CDR3, the DNA is TGTGCCACCAGCAGAGGGCTAGCGGGGGGCCTAGGGGGAGAGCAGTTCTTC. Combining the CDR3 with reference TRBV15 and TRBJ2-1 gives the whole variable domain DAMVIQNPRYQVTQFGKPVTLSCSQTLNHNVMYWYQQKSSQAPKLLFHYYDKDFNNEADTPDNFQSRRPNTSFCFLDIRSPGLGDTAMYLCATSRGLAGGLGGEQFFGPGTRLTVL.

The J gene is TRBJ1-2, the V gene TRBV11-2; D call uncertain. Germline CDR1 is SGHAT and CDR2 is FQNNGV. The CDR3 spans 13 residues. Trimming stripped 3 bases from V and 9 bases from J, with 14 bases between. The DNA for the CDR3 is TGTGCCAGCAGCTTCGAGGGCCTTAGGAGCTACACCTTC. Translated: CASSFEGLRSYTF. Complete variable domain (other parts from reference TRBV11-2 and TRBJ1-2): EAGVAQSPRYKIIEKRQSVAFWCNPISGHATLYWYQQILGQGPKLLIQFQNNGVVDDSQLPKDRFSAERLKGVDSTLKIQPAKLEDSAVYLCASSFEGLRSYTFGSGTRLTVV.

This chain connects TRBV14 to TRBJ1-2; D is possibly TRBD1 (5 bases). The V gene lost 4 bases and the J gene lost 4 bases, with 16 bases spanning the gap. CDR1 and CDR2 from the germline V gene are SGHDN and FVKESK. The CDR3 has 15 amino acids. The DNA of the CDR3 is TGTGCCAGCAGCCCCAGTGCAGGGCTCGGCTATGGCTACACCTTC. Its protein product is CASSPSAGLGYGYTF.

This CDR3 reads CASRQQRGGQDTQYF. The DNA for the CDR3 is TGTGCCAGCAGACAACAGCGGGGGGGCCAGGATACGCAGTATTTT. The chain carries TRBV6-5 and TRBJ2-3; 10 bases fit TRBD2. This CDR3 spans 15 amino acids. V lost 6 bases, J lost 6 bases, and 9 bases stayed unmatched. The germline V gene has CDR1 MNHEY and CDR2 SVGAGI.

The chain joins TRBV5-1 to TRBJ2-1, with TRBD2 matching 11 bases. CDR1 SGHRS and CDR2 YFSETQ come from the germline V gene. V was clipped by 4 bases and J by 4 bases; unmatched bases: 4. The CDR3 totals 15 residues. The CDR3 sequence is CASSPLAGGYNEQFF. The CDR3 nucleotides read TGCGCCAGCAGCCCTCTAGCGGGGGGATACAATGAGCAGTTCTTC.

The chain couples TRBV11-3 to TRBJ2-1; the D gene is possibly TRBD2 (5 bases). V was trimmed by 0 bases and J by 7 bases, leaving 10 bases between them. This CDR3 has 14 amino acids. Germline V gives CDR1 SGHNT, CDR2 YENEEA. CDR3 sequence: CASSLDGPGNEQFF. CDR3 bases: TGTGCCAGCAGCTTAGACGGGCCGGGGAATGAGCAGTTCTTC.

There are a few counts of this clone. The chain joins TRBV23-1 to TRBJ2-5, with TRBD2 matching over 10 bases. TRBV23-1 is noted as an ORF with a role that remains uncertain. With V trimmed by 0 bases and J by 8 bases, 18 bases remained unmatched. This CDR3 spans 19 amino acids. CDR3 nucleotide sequence: TGCGCCAGCAGTCAATCGAGTCTAGCGGGAGCACCCCCGGCCCCCACCCAGTACTTC. The encoded protein is CASSQSSLAGAPPAPTQYF.

The chain joins TRBV30 to TRBJ2-1, with D possibly being TRBD2 (5 bases). CDR3 size: 13 residues. Germline CDR1 GTSNPN, CDR2 SVGIG (reference sequence). V gave up 0 bases and J gave up 8 bases, with 11 bases separating them. CDR3 nucleotide sequence: TGTGCCTGGAGTGTAAGGTCGAGGGATGAGCAGTTCTTC. Translation: CAWSVRSRDEQFF. The complete variable domain, with remaining parts taken from reference TRBV30 and TRBJ2-1, reads SQTIHQWPATLVQPVGSPLSLECTVEGTSNPNLYWYRQAAGRGLQLLFYSVGIGQISSEVPQNLSASRPQDRQFILSSKKLLLSDSGFYLCAWSVRSRDEQFFGPGTRLTVL.

This clone was detected only once. V is TRBV5-1 and J is TRBJ2-3, with 9 nucleotides matching TRBD1. Trimming took 5 bases from V and 4 from J; bases not matched to a gene: 5. The CDR3 has 14 amino acids. Germline CDR1 and CDR2: SGHRS and YFSETQ. The CDR3 DNA sequence: TGCGCCAGCAGTAGGACAGGGGAGGCAGATACGCAGTATTTT. Translation: CASSRTGEADTQYF. The whole variable domain, filled in from reference TRBV5-1 and TRBJ2-3, reads KAGVTQTPRYLIKTRGQQVTLSCSPISGHRSVSWYQQTPGQGLQFLFEYFSETQRNKGNFPGRFSGRQFSNSRSEMNVSTLELGDSALYLCASSRTGEADTQYFGPGTRLTVL.